Shown below are 18 T cell receptor beta chains from a single sample sequenced in a study of blood T cells in healthy people across ages. For the second PCR, which ran for about 7 to 11 cycles, a sample-barcoded 5' primer and a J-beta primer mix were used. TCRdb independently ran MiXCR on the 5' RACE reads; one entry per CDR3 protein. The sample holds approximately 810,000 distinct CDR3 sequences; under 40% are singletons and the top ten take 10% to 15%. Sequencing was performed on blood. These receptor sequences come from a man aged 18-30 years in good health.

This clonotype was seen only a few times. CDR3 coding DNA: TGTGCCAGCAGCCTTCGACAGGACACTGAAGCTTTCTTT. This translates into CASSLRQDTEAFF. The chain recombines TRBV7-9 with TRBJ1-1; TRBD1 is a possible D gene (6 bases). The CDR3 spans 13 residues. CDR1 SEHNR and CDR2 FQNEAQ come from the germline V gene (reference sequence). V dropped 5 bases and J dropped 3 bases, with 10 bases sitting between them.

This sequence joins TRBV6-5 and TRBJ1-5; 7 nucleotides match TRBD1. Germline CDR1 MNHEY, CDR2 SVGAGI. The CDR3 has 16 residues. The ends lost 5 bases at V and 3 bases at J; junction bases unmatched: 10. The CDR3 DNA reads as TGTGCCAGCAGTCCGACTACAGGGGCTACCAATCAGCCCCAGCATTTT. It codes for CASSPTTGATNQPQHF.

Written as DNA, the CDR3 is TGTGCCAGCAAGGGTCTGGGACAGAATGAGCAGTACTTC. It is translated as CASKGLGQNEQYF. The rearrangement joins TRBV12-3 or TRBV12-4 to TRBJ2-5, with 7 bases aligning to TRBD1. V dropped 7 bases and J dropped 11; count of bases not matched to a gene: 13. The CDR3 is 13 residues long.

This clonotype was detected ten times or more. The genes are TRBV7-8 and TRBJ2-3; maybe TRBD1 (5 bases). With 4 bases removed from V and 0 bases from J, the gap between germline ends came to 14 bases. This CDR3 has 16 amino acids. Germline loops: CDR1 SGHVS, CDR2 FQNEAQ. This CDR3 reads CASSYPLGVSTDTQYF. CDR3 DNA sequence: TGTGCCAGCAGCTACCCCCTAGGGGTAAGCACAGATACGCAGTATTTT.

The rearrangement links TRBV21-1 to TRBJ1-1. TRBV21-1 is a pseudogene. CDR3 length: 15 amino acids. CDR3 sequence (DNA): TGTGCCAGCAGCACTCATAGCGGGGTTTACACTGAAGCTTTCTTT. This gives the protein CASSTHSGVYTEAFF.

This clonotype was picked up a small number of times. The chain employs TRBV6-6 and TRBJ2-5; the D call may be TRBD1 or TRBD2 (5 bases each). V was cut by 2 bases and J by 5 bases, with 12 bases left in between. This CDR3 has 14 residues. Germline-derived CDR1 and CDR2 are MNHNY and SVGAGI (reference sequence). The CDR3 coding sequence is TGTGCCAGCAGTTACGAAGGGACCCGGGAGACCCAGTACTTC. It is translated as CASSYEGTRETQYF.

There are a few counts of this clonotype. The V gene is TRBV7-9, the J gene TRBJ1-5; tentative D call: TRBD1 (5 bases). V was clipped by 4 bases and J by 7 bases, with 29 bases between them. CDR3 length: 19 residues. CDR1 is SEHNR and CDR2 is FQNEAQ in the germline V gene (reference sequence). CDR3 protein: CASSSASPRDPRRAQPQHF. CDR3 coding DNA: TGTGCCAGCAGCTCAGCTTCACCCCGGGACCCAAGGCGGGCCCAGCCCCAGCATTTT.

This clonotype appeared many times. The CDR3 reads CASSSRLQDTQYF. CDR3 in DNA: TGTGCCAGCAGCTCCCGACTTCAGGATACGCAGTATTTT. The chain employs TRBV7-2 and TRBJ2-3; D remains unclear. The CDR3 totals 13 residues. Trimming shortened V by 4 bases and J by 6 bases, and 11 bases separated the two germline ends. Germline lookup yields CDR1 SGHTA and CDR2 FQGNSA.

In this sample, this clonotype turned up a few times. This chain joins TRBV13 and TRBJ1-1; D is unclear. Looked up from germline, CDR1 is PRHDT and CDR2 is FYEKMQ (reference sequence). The CDR3 sequence is 12 residues long. Trimming took 7 bases from V and 2 from J, leaving 8 bases between them. CDR3 sequence (DNA): TGTGCCAGCACGGAAACAAACACTGAAGCTTTCTTT. Residues: CASTETNTEAFF.

V usage is TRBV3-1 and J usage is TRBJ2-5; D may be TRBD1 (5 bases). CDR1 and CDR2 from the germline V gene are LGHDT and YNNKEL (reference sequence). The length of the CDR3 is 15 residues. The V end was cut by 1 base, the J end by 1 base, with 10 bases between. The DNA for the CDR3 is TGTGCCAGCAGCCAAGTGCGGACAATCCAAGAGACCCAGTACTTC. Its translation is CASSQVRTIQETQYF.

The J gene is TRBJ2-5, the V gene TRBV5-6; 13 bases map to TRBD2. CDR3 length equals 17 residues. Germline trimming cut 2 bases from V and 5 bases from J; bases unmatched to any gene: 9. Germline CDR1 and CDR2: SGHDT and YYEEEE. CDR3 amino acids: CASSLLTSGGIEETQYF. Written as DNA, the CDR3 is TGTGCCAGCAGCTTATTGACTAGCGGGGGGATCGAGGAGACCCAGTACTTC.

This clonotype was recorded a few times. A much larger clone differs by one base, so this may be a read error. The V call is TRBV12-3 or TRBV12-4, the J call TRBJ2-5; no reliable D call. The CDR3 length is 13 residues. Trimming shortened V by 6 bases and J by 6 bases, and 14 bases separated the two germline ends. This chain's CDR3 is CASSSAVGKTQYF. CDR3 bases: TGTGCCAGCAGCTCGGCCGTGGGGAAGACCCAGTACTTC.

Written as DNA, the CDR3 is TGCGCCAGCAGTGATTTGGAGACGGCGGGAAGATACAATGAGCAGTTCTTC. It is translated as CASSDLETAGRYNEQFF. J is TRBJ2-1 and V is TRBV10-2; D might be TRBD2 (6 bases). The CDR3 has 17 residues. Trimming stripped 3 bases from V and 4 bases from J, with 19 bases between. Germline CDR1 reads WSHSY; CDR2 reads SAAADI.

The rearrangement links TRBV15 to TRBJ2-3, with D uncertain. Germline CDR1 is LNHNV and CDR2 is YYDKDF (reference sequence). The CDR3 is 15 amino acids. Trimming removed 1 base at V and 0 bases at J, with 8 bases between. DNA of the CDR3: TGTGCCACCAGCAGAGGCCAGCCCAGCACAGATACGCAGTATTTT. Translating it yields CATSRGQPSTDTQYF.

This clonotype has just one count. J is TRBJ1-6 and V is TRBV27; D gene unclear. CDR1 is MNHEY, CDR2 SMNVEV, per germline (reference sequence). This CDR3 spans 15 amino acids. V lost 5 bases to trimming and J lost 7 bases, with 15 bases between them. The CDR3 loop reads CASSPPRGGNSPLHF. The CDR3 DNA sequence: TGTGCCAGCAGTCCGCCGCGGGGAGGCAATTCACCCCTCCACTTT.

This rearrangement joins TRBV2 to TRBJ2-3, with D perhaps TRBD1 or TRBD2 (6 bases each). The CDR3 consists of 14 residues. Trimming took off 1 base at V and 5 bases at J, with 10 bases between the two ends. The germline CDR1 and CDR2 sequences are SNHLY and FYNNEI. CDR3 loop: CASSEGGAGDTQYF. CDR3 DNA sequence: TGTGCCAGCAGTGAAGGGGGGGCTGGAGATACGCAGTATTTT.

The rearrangement links TRBV9 to TRBJ2-3, with D possibly called TRBD1 or TRBD2 (5 bases each). The CDR3 totals 17 residues. Trimming removed 0 bases at V and 3 bases at J, with 17 bases between. Germline V gene sequence: CDR1 SGDLS, CDR2 YYNGEE. The CDR3 DNA reads TGTGCCAGCAGCGTAGGTTCGGTGGGACCAAATACAGATACGCAGTATTTT. It translates to CASSVGSVGPNTDTQYF.

The J gene is TRBJ2-7, the V gene TRBV4-1, with TRBD2 matching 9 bases. CDR1 is MGHRA, CDR2 YSYEKL, per germline. The CDR3 runs 15 residues. Trimming at V came to 4 bases and at J to 3 bases, leaving 7 bases not matched to a gene. CDR3 loop: CASSRSLAGIYEQYF. CDR3 bases: TGCGCCAGCAGCCGTTCCCTAGCGGGAATCTACGAGCAGTACTTC.